Sequencing of this T cell receptor beta chain was carried out in a study of T cell repertoires in ileal Crohn's disease. Here immunoSEQ multiplex PCR was the method, and the copy in TCRdb shows in-frame clones only, minus some. This sample carries tens of thousands of clones, about 81% of them seen once, and the ten largest clones take 4.5% to 6%. The CDR3 extends over 11 amino acids. The germline V gene encodes CDR1 DFQATT and CDR2 SNEGSKA (reference sequence). The junction had 6 bases not matched to a gene; V was cut back by 8 bases and J by 6 bases. Input material: ileal tissue. The clonotype comes from an adult with Crohn's disease. The chain carries TRBV20-1 and TRBJ2-7, with 8 bases that match TRBD2. CDR3 amino acids: CSPRGGTEQYF. The CDR3 nucleotides are TGCAGTCCTCGGGGGGGAACCGAGCAGTACTTC.